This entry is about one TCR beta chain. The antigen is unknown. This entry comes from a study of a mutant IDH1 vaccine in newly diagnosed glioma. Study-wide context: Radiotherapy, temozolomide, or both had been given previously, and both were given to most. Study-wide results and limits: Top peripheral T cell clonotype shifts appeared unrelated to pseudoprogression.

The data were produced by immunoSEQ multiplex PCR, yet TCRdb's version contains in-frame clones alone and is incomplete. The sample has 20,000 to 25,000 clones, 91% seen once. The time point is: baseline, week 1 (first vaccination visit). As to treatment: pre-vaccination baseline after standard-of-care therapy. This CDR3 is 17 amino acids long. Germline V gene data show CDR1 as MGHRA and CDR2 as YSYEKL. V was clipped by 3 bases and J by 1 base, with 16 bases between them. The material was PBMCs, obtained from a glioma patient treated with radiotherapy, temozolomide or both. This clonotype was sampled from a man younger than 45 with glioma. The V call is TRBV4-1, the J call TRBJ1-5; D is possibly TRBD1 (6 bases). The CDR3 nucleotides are TGCGCCAGCAGCCACATACAGGGCCTGTCGAGCAATCAGCCCCAGCATTTT. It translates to CASSHIQGLSSNQPQHF.